Each of the 15 T cell receptor beta chains below was sequenced from the same sample in a study of sequential checkpoint blockade in melanoma. Treatment here: randomized to nivolumab then ipilimumab (arm A) or the reverse (arm B). TCRdb keeps only in-frame clones here, not all; method: immunoSEQ multiplex PCR. The sample shows roughly 31,000 clones, approximately 86% of them seen only once. This specimen was CD8+ T cells sorted from blood (inferred from file names), taken from a patient given nivolumab and ipilimumab in sequence. The origin of the receptors is a human donor with melanoma.

The rearrangement links TRBV7-9 to TRBJ2-2; TRBD2 might be the D (5 bases). V gave up 5 bases and J gave up 8 bases, with 15 bases separating them. The germline V gene has CDR1 SEHNR and CDR2 FQNEAQ (reference sequence). The CDR3 spans 14 residues. CDR3 DNA sequence: TGTGCCAGCAGCCCTACGGGGTCAATAGGGGAGCTGTTTTTT. Translation gives CASSPTGSIGELFF.

This clone has a handful of counts. The chain has TRBV30 and TRBJ2-1; 9 positions match TRBD2. V was pared by 2 bases and J by 5 bases, with 7 bases of the junction left unmatched. This CDR3 spans 15 amino acids. In germline, CDR1 is GTSNPN, CDR2 SVGIG (reference sequence). DNA for the CDR3: TGTGCCTGGAGTAATGTGGCGGGGGGGCACAATGAGCAGTTCTTC. It is translated as CAWSNVAGGHNEQFF.

The V call is TRBV7-6, the J call TRBJ1-1, with 9 bases matching TRBD1. The germline V gene has CDR1 SGHVS and CDR2 FNYEAQ. The CDR3 is made up of 14 amino acids. V gave up 1 base and J gave up 8 bases; unmatched junction bases: 5. The chain's CDR3 is CASSLGYRGQEAFF. The CDR3 DNA follows: TGTGCCAGCAGCTTAGGGTACAGGGGGCAGGAAGCTTTCTTT.

The rearrangement uses TRBV11-2 and TRBJ2-1; weak D call: TRBD2 (7 bases). The CDR3 loop spans 17 amino acids. Germline CDR1 is SGHAT and CDR2 is FQNNGV. V was pared by 1 base and J by 5 bases, with 18 bases between. CDR3 in DNA: TGTGCCAGCAGCTTAGGGGGGGGCGGGCCCGGGGACAATGAGCAGTTCTTC. It yields the protein CASSLGGGGPGDNEQFF.

The chain carries TRBV5-6 and TRBJ1-1, with 9 bases that match TRBD1. V trimming: 5 bases; J trimming: 4 bases; junction bases outside the gene matches: 3. The CDR3 is 13 amino acids. The germline V gene has CDR1 SGHDT and CDR2 YYEEEE. CDR3 sequence (DNA): TGTGCCAGCAGACAGACAGGGGGCACTGAAGCTTTCTTT. It encodes CASRQTGGTEAFF.

The chain links TRBV6-5 to TRBJ2-7; 9 nucleotides line up with TRBD2. CDR1 is MNHEY, CDR2 SVGAGI, per germline. The CDR3 is 15 residues long. After removal of 5 bases from V and 0 bases from J, the junction contained 5 bases not matched to a gene. CDR3 protein: CASSVIAGASYEQYF. The CDR3 coding sequence is TGTGCCAGCAGTGTTATAGCGGGGGCCTCCTACGAGCAGTACTTC.

This clone came up once. The chain employs TRBV18 and TRBJ1-2; 7 bases line up with TRBD1. The CDR3 has 16 residues. From germline, CDR1 is KGHSH and CDR2 LQKENI. J lost 0 bases, V lost 4 bases, and 8 bases had no gene match. DNA of the CDR3: TGTGCCAGCTCACTTCCCGTGGACAGGCCTAACTATGGCTACACCTTC. Residues: CASSLPVDRPNYGYTF.

The chain is built from TRBV18 and TRBJ2-1; 9 bases line up with TRBD1. Germline CDR1 KGHSH, CDR2 LQKENI. The J segment lost 4 bases and the V segment lost 2 bases, leaving 3 bases of the junction unmatched. This CDR3 has 15 residues. The CDR3 bases are TGTGCCAGCTCACCAAGACAGGGGGGTTACAATGAGCAGTTCTTC. Amino acids: CASSPRQGGYNEQFF.

This clone was seen only a few times. The genes are TRBV7-2 and TRBJ2-7, with 11 bases that match TRBD1. The V segment lost 2 bases and the J segment 7 bases; nucleotides outside the gene matches: 7. Germline V lookup: CDR1 SGHTA, CDR2 FQGNSA. CDR3 length equals 15 residues. This chain's CDR3 is CASSLYGQGAGEQYF. The CDR3 DNA reads TGTGCCAGCAGCTTATATGGACAGGGGGCTGGGGAGCAGTACTTC.

The chain is built from TRBV11-2 and TRBJ2-7; 7 positions agree with TRBD2. The CDR3 runs 15 residues. V dropped 1 base and J dropped 6; count of bases not matched to a gene: 9. Germline CDR1 reads SGHAT; CDR2 reads FQNNGV. The CDR3 reads CASSLGLAERGEQYF. The CDR3 DNA is TGTGCCAGCAGCTTAGGACTAGCCGAGAGGGGCGAGCAGTACTTC. The variable domain in full, with the rest retrieved from reference TRBV11-2 and TRBJ2-7, is EAGVAQSPRYKIIEKRQSVAFWCNPISGHATLYWYQQILGQGPKLLIQFQNNGVVDDSQLPKDRFSAERLKGVDSTLKIQPAKLEDSAVYLCASSLGLAERGEQYFGPGTRLTVT.

The rearrangement joins TRBV5-6 to TRBJ1-2; possible D gene TRBD1, 6 bases. The germline gives CDR1 SGHDT, CDR2 YYEEEE. This CDR3 has 16 amino acids. V dropped 4 bases and J dropped 7 bases, with 23 bases sitting between them. CDR3 DNA: TGTGCCAGCAGCCCCCCTACGGTGACAGGATCTCCTGGCTACACCTTC. Translating it yields CASSPPTVTGSPGYTF.

This clone showed up just once. The gene calls are TRBV4-1 and TRBJ2-3; D is uncertain. Between the trimmed V and J ends, which lost 2 bases and 1 base, there was a span of 10 bases. The CDR3 spans 15 residues. Germline V gives CDR1 MGHRA, CDR2 YSYEKL. In nucleotides, the CDR3 is TGCGCCAGCAGCCAACAGGCACAGCGCACAGATACGCAGTATTTT. Its protein is CASSQQAQRTDTQYF.

CDR3 loop: CASSQGNRAGGNIYNEQFF. The CDR3 DNA follows: TGTGCCAGCAGCCAAGGAAATCGAGCGGGAGGGAATATATACAATGAGCAGTTCTTC. The genes are TRBV14 and TRBJ2-1; TRBD2 matches 10 bases. The CDR3 is 19 amino acids. V was pared by 1 base and J by 4 bases, with 13 bases of the junction left unmatched. Germline-derived CDR1 and CDR2 are SGHDN and FVKESK.

The chain uses TRBV29-1 and TRBJ2-1, with D possibly TRBD2 on 5 matching bases. The V gene lost 8 bases and the J gene lost 7 bases, with 12 bases spanning the gap. Germline CDR1 reads SQVTM; CDR2 reads ANQGSEA. The CDR3 is 11 amino acids. The DNA of the CDR3 is TGCAGCCCGGGGTTCGTGAATGAGCAGTTCTTC. Its translation is CSPGFVNEQFF.

This clone appeared once. The rearrangement links TRBV10-3 to TRBJ2-5; perhaps TRBD2 as D (5 bases). The germline V gene encodes CDR1 ENHRY and CDR2 SYGVKD. This CDR3 has 16 amino acids. V was trimmed by 1 base and J by 2 bases, leaving 14 bases between them. The CDR3 here is CAISELAERLQETQYF. The CDR3 bases are TGTGCCATCAGTGAGTTGGCGGAGCGGCTTCAAGAGACCCAGTACTTC.